The rows below give T cell receptor beta chains drawn from one sample of a study of shared clonotypes between healthy human individuals. The assay was immunoSEQ multiplex PCR, and TCRdb's table has in-frame clones only and misses some. The sample holds about 510,000 clones, 75% to 80% seen once. Material for sequencing was PBMCs. The source of these receptors is a woman between 40 and 50 years old in good health. Some clones in this sample may be carry-over from other donors' samples. Both conserved end residues are part of each CDR3. The D gene is left open where the match is weak. Size tells how often a clone was seen (once, few, many) or the class of an expanded clone, and some rows leave it out.

size	V	D	J	DNA	CDR3
.	TRBV7-8	.	TRBJ2-2	TGTGCCAGCAGCCCAGACCGTACCGGGGAGCTGTTTTTT	CASSPDRTGELFF
.	TRBV18	.	TRBJ2-2	TGTGCCAGCTCGCAGGGTTATACCGGGGAGCTGTTTTTT	CASSQGYTGELFF
.	TRBV28	TRBD1	TRBJ2-7	TGTGCCAGCAACAGACCCCGGGACAGGGGCTACGAGCAGTACTTC	CASNRPRDRGYEQYF
.	TRBV7-2	TRBD2	TRBJ2-7	TGTGCCAGCAGCCGAAGGGCGGGAGGGGACTCCTACGAGCAGTACTTC	CASSRRAGGDSYEQYF
.	TRBV18	TRBD1	TRBJ1-1	TGTGCCAGCTCATCTCGACAGGGAAGGCGCACTGAAGCTTTCTTT	CASSSRQGRRTEAFF
.	TRBV18	.	TRBJ2-7	TGTGCCAGCTCACCACCACTTGGAAGCTCCTACGAGCAGTACTTC	CASSPPLGSSYEQYF
few	TRBV6-5	.	TRBJ1-1	TGTGCCAGCAGTTACAACTCGAACACTGAAGCTTTCTTT	CASSYNSNTEAFF
.	TRBV7-9	TRBD2	TRBJ2-1	TGTGCCAGCAGCTCTCCGGGAGGGCCTTATGAGCAGTTCTTC	CASSSPGGPYEQFF
.	TRBV5-1	TRBD1	TRBJ2-7	TGCGCCAGCACCAGGGACAGGGGCTACGAGCAGTACTTC	CASTRDRGYEQYF
once	TRBV25-1	.	TRBJ2-7	TGTGCCAGCAGCGGTTCCCCCGGGACGCTAGAGCAGTACTTC	CASSGSPGTLEQYF
.	TRBV4-1	TRBD1	TRBJ1-2	TGCGCCAGCAGCCAAAACCTCGCCTCGGGACAGGGGGGAACTGGCTACACCTTC	CASSQNLASGQGGTGYTF
few	TRBV29-1	TRBD2	TRBJ2-7	TGCAGCGTAGGACTAGCCTACTCCTACGAGCAGTACTTC	CSVGLAYSYEQYF
.	TRBV10-3	.	TRBJ2-1	TGTGCCATCAGTGAGTCGGCAGACTACAATGAGCAGTTCTTC	CAISESADYNEQFF
.	TRBV4-1	.	TRBJ1-5	TGCGCCAGCAGCCAACGGACTAGAGATCAGCCCCAGCATTTT	CASSQRTRDQPQHF
.	TRBV11-3	.	TRBJ2-2	TGTGCCAGCAGCGCAGAGACAGGCGGGGAGCTGTTTTTT	CASSAETGGELFF
.	TRBV7-3	TRBD2	TRBJ2-2	TGTGCCAGCAGCTCTGGACCGGGACTAGCGGGAGGTACCGGGGAGCTGTTTTTT	CASSSGPGLAGGTGELFF
.	TRBV7-8	TRBD1	TRBJ1-2	TGTGCCAGCAGCTTAGACAGGGGAGTTGGCTACACCTTC	CASSLDRGVGYTF
many	TRBV5-1	.	TRBJ2-1	TGCGCCAGCAGCTTGTATAGTGGGGAACTCTACAATGAGCAGTTCTTC	CASSLYSGELYNEQFF
.	TRBV7-2	.	TRBJ2-1	TGTGCCAGCAGCTTAGGGAGGACTTCGGATGAGCAGTTCTTC	CASSLGRTSDEQFF
.	TRBV4-1	TRBD2	TRBJ2-2	TGCGCCAGCAGCCAAGTTGGGCTAGCGGGTTCCGGGGAGCTGTTTTTT	CASSQVGLAGSGELFF
many	TRBV28	TRBD1	TRBJ2-2	TGTGCCAGCAGTTTAACAGGGGGCACCGGGGAGCTGTTTTTT	CASSLTGGTGELFF
few	TRBV5-1	.	TRBJ1-5	TGCGCCAGCAGCTTGGAAGGGCTGGGGGTAGGTCAGCCCCAGCATTTT	CASSLEGLGVGQPQHF
.	TRBV6-4	TRBD2	TRBJ2-1	TGTGCCAATACCTCCCCGGTCCCGCCGGGGGGTTTAGGGGACAATGAGCAGTTCTTC	CANTSPVPPGGLGDNEQFF
.	TRBV5-1	.	TRBJ1-1	TGCGCCAGCAGCCGATTAGGTCAGGGAAACACTGAAGCTTTCTTT	CASSRLGQGNTEAFF
.	TRBV7-9	.	TRBJ1-5	TGTGCCAGCAGCTCCTACAGGGATGGCAATCAGCCCCAGCATTTT	CASSSYRDGNQPQHF
.	TRBV7-2	.	TRBJ1-2	TGTGCCAGCAGCTTAGAAAACAGGGCATATGGCTACACCTTC	CASSLENRAYGYTF
.	TRBV30	.	TRBJ1-6	TGTGCCTGGAGGGAGAATAATTCACCCCTCCACTTT	CAWRENNSPLHF
.	TRBV1	.	TRBJ2-1	TGCACCAGCAGCCCGACTTGGCGGGAGAAATACAATGAGCAGTTCTTC	CTSSPTWREKYNEQFF
.	TRBV2	.	TRBJ2-7	TGTGCCAGCAGTGTCGGACTTCCCGGGGTTTACGAGCAGTACTTC	CASSVGLPGVYEQYF
.	TRBV4-1	TRBD2	TRBJ2-3	TGCGCCAGCAGCCTGGTAGCGGGTTCTAGCACAGATACGCAGTATTTT	CASSLVAGSSTDTQYF
.	TRBV5-1	.	TRBJ1-5	TGCGCCAGCAGCTTGGACGTCGGTAGCAATCAGCCCCAGCATTTT	CASSLDVGSNQPQHF
.	TRBV10-3	TRBD1	TRBJ2-7	TGTGCCATCAGAGCAAATCTCGGACAGGTGCAAGACGAGCAGTACTTC	CAIRANLGQVQDEQYF
.	TRBV5-6	.	TRBJ1-2	TGTGCCAGCAGCTTGGCCTACAGGGCCTCTAACTATGGCTACACCTTC	CASSLAYRASNYGYTF
.	TRBV10-3	.	TRBJ2-7	TGTGCCATCAGTGATCCCGGTAAACGGCCCTACGAGCAGTACTTC	CAISDPGKRPYEQYF
.	TRBV7-9	.	TRBJ2-5	TGTGCCAGCAGCTTAGGCTTAGTCGGACAAGAGACCCAGTACTTC	CASSLGLVGQETQYF
.	TRBV5-6	TRBD1	TRBJ2-7	TGTGCCAGCAGCTTCTGGGACAGATCCTACGAGCAGTACTTC	CASSFWDRSYEQYF
.	TRBV7-7	.	TRBJ2-1	TGTGCCAGCAGCTTAGGTTCTAACAATGAGCAGTTCTTC	CASSLGSNNEQFF
.	TRBV4-1	.	TRBJ1-4	TGCGCCAGCAGCCAAGTTGGGACGGGTAATGAAAAACTGTTTTTT	CASSQVGTGNEKLFF
.	TRBV7-8	.	TRBJ2-7	TGTGCCAGCAGCTTACATAGAGGCTACGAGCAGTACTTC	CASSLHRGYEQYF
.	TRBV19	.	TRBJ2-5	TGTGCCAGTAGTATGAGGGCCTCGGAGACCCAGTACTTC	CASSMRASETQYF
.	TRBV6-1	TRBD2	TRBJ2-7	TGTGCCAGCCCTGGTCTAGCGGGGTCCTACGAGCAGTACTTC	CASPGLAGSYEQYF
.	TRBV2	.	TRBJ1-5	TGTGCCAGCAGTCTTGAGGACAGCAGCAATCAGCCCCAGCATTTT	CASSLEDSSNQPQHF
few	TRBV5-1	.	TRBJ2-3	TGCGCCAGCAGCTCCGGACTATCTAGCACAGATACGCAGTATTTT	CASSSGLSSTDTQYF
.	TRBV4-3	.	TRBJ2-1	TGCGCCAGCAGCCCAGGGAAGAGGTCCTACAATGAGCAGTTCTTC	CASSPGKRSYNEQFF
.	TRBV7-2	.	TRBJ2-7	TGTGCCAGCAGCTTAGCGCACCACTACGAGCAGTACTTC	CASSLAHHYEQYF
.	TRBV2	.	TRBJ1-5	TGTGCCAACAGTGGTGGTTCAGGGAAGGGGCAGCCCCAGCATTTT	CANSGGSGKGQPQHF
.	TRBV11-2	TRBD2	TRBJ2-7	TGTGCCAGCAGCCCAGGGACTAGCGGGATGGACGAGCAGTACTTC	CASSPGTSGMDEQYF
.	TRBV5-1	TRBD2	TRBJ2-1	TGCGCCAGCAGCACCCGGACTAGCGGGAACGATGAGCAGTTCTTC	CASSTRTSGNDEQFF
.	TRBV30	.	TRBJ1-5	TGTGCCTGGAGTGGCAGGGGCGGAGGTCAGCCCCAGCATTTT	CAWSGRGGGQPQHF
.	TRBV28	.	TRBJ1-4	TGTGCCAGCATAGGTAACACTAATGAAAAACTGTTTTTT	CASIGNTNEKLFF
.	TRBV5-1	TRBD1	TRBJ1-1	TGCGCCAGCAGCCTCCGACAGGGGGTGAGCACTGAAGCTTTCTTT	CASSLRQGVSTEAFF
.	TRBV6-4	.	TRBJ2-7	TGTGCCAGCAAACCCGGGAGAGACGCCTACGAGCAGTACTTC	CASKPGRDAYEQYF
once	TRBV18	.	TRBJ2-7	TGTGCCAGCTCACCACCTCCGGGACACGGGACCTACGAGCAGTACTTC	CASSPPPGHGTYEQYF
.	TRBV10-1	.	TRBJ2-5	TGCGCCAGCAGTGCGGGACTCCTTCAAGAGACCCAGTACTTC	CASSAGLLQETQYF